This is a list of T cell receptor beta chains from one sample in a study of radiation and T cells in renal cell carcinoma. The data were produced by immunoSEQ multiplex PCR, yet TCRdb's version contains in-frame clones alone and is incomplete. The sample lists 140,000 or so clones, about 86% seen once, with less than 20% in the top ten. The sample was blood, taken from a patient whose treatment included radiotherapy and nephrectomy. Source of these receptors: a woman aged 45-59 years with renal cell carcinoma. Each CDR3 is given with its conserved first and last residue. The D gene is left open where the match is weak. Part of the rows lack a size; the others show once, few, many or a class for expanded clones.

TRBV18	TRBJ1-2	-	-	CASSPPSLTDYGYTF	TGTGCCAGCTCACCACCCAGCCTTACGGACTATGGCTACACCTTC
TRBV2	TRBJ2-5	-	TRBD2	CASARAGITETQYF	TGTGCCAGCGCCCGAGCGGGAATCACAGAGACCCAGTACTTC
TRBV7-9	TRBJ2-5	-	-	CASSGDLFQETQYF	TGTGCCAGCAGCGGGGACCTTTTTCAAGAGACCCAGTACTTC
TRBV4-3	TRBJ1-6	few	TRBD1	CASSVRQGDDPLHF	TGCGCCAGCAGCGTTCGACAGGGGGACGATCCCCTCCACTTT
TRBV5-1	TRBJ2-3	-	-	CASSSGQSTDTQYF	TGCGCCAGCAGCTCCGGACAGAGCACAGATACGCAGTATTTT
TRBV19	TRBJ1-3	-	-	CASRKKPRGNTIYF	TGTGCCAGTAGAAAGAAACCGCGGGGAAACACCATATATTTT
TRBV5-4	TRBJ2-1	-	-	CASSPGASSRNEQFF	TGTGCCAGCAGCCCGGGGGCTAGTTCTCGTAATGAGCAGTTCTTC
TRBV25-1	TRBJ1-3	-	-	CASSSGDTIYF	TGTGCCAGCAGTTCAGGAGACACCATATATTTT
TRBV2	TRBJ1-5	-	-	CASSEGHPYSNQPQHF	TGTGCCAGCAGTGAAGGCCACCCTTATAGCAATCAGCCCCAGCATTTT
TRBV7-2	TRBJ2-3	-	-	CASSHPSTDTQYF	TGTGCCAGCAGTCATCCCAGCACAGATACGCAGTATTTT
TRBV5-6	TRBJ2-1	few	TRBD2	CASSEWREGPHEQFF	TGTGCCAGCAGCGAGTGGAGGGAGGGCCCCCATGAGCAGTTCTTC
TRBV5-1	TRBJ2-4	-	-	CASSFNWNENIQYF	TGCGCCAGCAGCTTTAACTGGAATGAAAACATTCAGTACTTC
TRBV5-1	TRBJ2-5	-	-	CASSLDTTQETQYF	TGCGCCAGCAGCTTGGATACTACCCAAGAGACCCAGTACTTC
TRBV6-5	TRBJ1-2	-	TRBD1	CASSTTGVYGYTF	TGTGCCAGCAGTACGACAGGGGTTTATGGCTACACCTTC
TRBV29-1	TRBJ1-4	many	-	CSAGVSNEKLFF	TGCAGCGCAGGGGTATCTAATGAAAAACTGTTTTTT
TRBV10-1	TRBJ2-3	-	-	CASSESTFVDTQYF	TGCGCCAGCAGTGAGTCGACCTTTGTAGATACGCAGTATTTT
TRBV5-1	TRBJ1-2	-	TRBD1	CASSDPGQGTYGYTF	TGCGCCAGCAGCGACCCGGGACAGGGGACTTATGGCTACACCTTC
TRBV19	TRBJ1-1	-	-	CASSILGTVNTEAFF	TGTGCCAGTAGTATCCTTGGGACGGTGAACACTGAAGCTTTCTTT
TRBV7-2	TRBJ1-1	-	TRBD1	CASSHRGMNTEAFF	TGTGCCAGCAGTCACAGGGGCATGAACACTGAAGCTTTCTTT
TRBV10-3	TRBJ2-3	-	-	CAINGGTDTQYF	TGTGCCATCAACGGTGGAACAGATACGCAGTATTTT
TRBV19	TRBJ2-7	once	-	CASRVAISSYEQYF	TGTGCCAGTAGGGTAGCGATTAGCTCCTACGAGCAGTACTTC
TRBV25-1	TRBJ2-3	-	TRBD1	CASSPTIPTGPLGTQYF	TGTGCCAGCAGCCCAACCATTCCGACAGGGCCTTTGGGTACGCAGTATTTT
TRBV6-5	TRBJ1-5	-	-	CAASRGINQPQHF	TGTGCCGCCAGTCGAGGGATCAATCAGCCCCAGCATTTT
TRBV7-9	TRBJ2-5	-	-	CASSSPGVLKTQYF	TGTGCCAGCAGCTCGCCAGGGGTCTTGAAGACCCAGTACTTC
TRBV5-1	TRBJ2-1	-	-	CASNREHNEQFF	TGCGCCAGCAACCGGGAGCACAATGAGCAGTTCTTC
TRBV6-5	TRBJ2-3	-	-	CASSYGGTSTDTQYF	TGTGCCAGCAGTTACGGTGGGACAAGCACAGATACGCAGTATTTT
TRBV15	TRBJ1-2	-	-	CATSRDIGDYYGYTF	TGTGCCACCAGCAGAGATATCGGGGATTATTATGGCTACACCTTC
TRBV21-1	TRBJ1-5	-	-	CASSKTGQKGGNQPQHF	TGTGCCAGCAGCAAAACAGGGCAGAAAGGTGGCAATCAGCCCCAGCATTTT
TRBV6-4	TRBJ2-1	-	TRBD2	CASRGTGGATFF	TGTGCCAGCAGGGGTACCGGGGGGGCCACGTTCTTC
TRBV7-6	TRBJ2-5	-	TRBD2	CASSRGLVGETQYF	TGTGCCAGCAGCCGAGGACTAGTGGGGGAGACCCAGTACTTC
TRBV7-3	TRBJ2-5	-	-	CASSLMGHGTETQYF	TGTGCCAGCAGCTTAATGGGCCACGGAACGGAGACCCAGTACTTC
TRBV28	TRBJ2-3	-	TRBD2	CASSGTSGRIGGGTDTQYF	TGTGCCAGCAGCGGGACTAGCGGGAGGATTGGAGGGGGCACAGATACGCAGTATTTT
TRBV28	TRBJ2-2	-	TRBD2	CASSLAGANTGELFF	TGTGCCAGCAGTCTAGCGGGAGCTAACACCGGGGAGCTGTTTTTT
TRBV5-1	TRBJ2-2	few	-	CASSLRSGNGELFF	TGCGCCAGCAGCTTGCGATCGGGAAACGGGGAGCTGTTTTTT
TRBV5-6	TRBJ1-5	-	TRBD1	CASSTGTDSNQPQHF	TGTGCCAGCAGCACCGGGACAGATAGCAATCAGCCCCAGCATTTT
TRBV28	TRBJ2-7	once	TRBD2	CASSFSFSTSGRVSSYEQYF	TGTGCCAGCAGTTTCTCGTTTTCGACTAGCGGGAGGGTTAGCTCCTACGAGCAGTACTTC
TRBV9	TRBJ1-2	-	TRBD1	CASSPGGSAGYTF	TGTGCCAGCAGTCCAGGGGGGTCGGCTGGCTACACCTTC
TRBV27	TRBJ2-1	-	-	CASSLRLPYNEQFF	TGTGCCAGCAGTTTGAGACTACCATACAATGAGCAGTTCTTC
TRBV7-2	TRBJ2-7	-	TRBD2	CASSLGASGVSYEQYF	TGTGCCAGCAGCTTAGGCGCTAGCGGGGTCTCCTACGAGCAGTACTTC
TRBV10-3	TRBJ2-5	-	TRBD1	CAIRKAAGGETQYF	TGTGCCATCAGGAAGGCCGCAGGGGGAGAGACCCAGTACTTC
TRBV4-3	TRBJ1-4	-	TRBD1	CASSQGNRGNEKLFF	TGCGCCAGCAGCCAAGGGAACAGGGGGAATGAAAAACTGTTTTTT
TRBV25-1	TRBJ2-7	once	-	CASSVTYEQYF	TGTGCCAGCAGTGTAACCTACGAGCAGTACTTC